This entry lists 5 T cell receptor beta chains sequenced from one sample in a study of blood T cell repertoires in COVID-19. Data came from immunoSEQ multiplex PCR; TCRdb stores just in-frame clones and leaves some out. The data hold roughly 320,000 clones, with about 88% observed a single time. The sample was peripheral blood. These receptors were taken from a man between 65 and 85 years old with acute or convalescent COVID-19.

This clone was recorded only once. The V and J genes are TRBV12-3 or TRBV12-4 and TRBJ2-2; D gene unclear. V was trimmed by 2 bases and J by 4 bases, leaving 5 bases between them. The CDR3 consists of 13 residues. The DNA for the CDR3 is TGTGCCAGCAGTTTATCACTCACCGGGGAGCTGTTTTTT. Its translation: CASSLSLTGELFF.

The chain combines TRBV5-1 with TRBJ2-5, with a possible D match to TRBD1 (5 bases). The CDR3 has 14 residues. V dropped 5 bases and J dropped 3 bases, with 14 bases sitting between them. CDR1 and CDR2 from the germline V gene are SGHRS and YFSETQ. For the CDR3, the DNA is TGCGCCAGCAGGGTAGGGGCGATGGAAGAGACCCAGTACTTC. Translation gives CASRVGAMEETQYF. The full variable domain, its missing parts supplied by reference TRBV5-1 and TRBJ2-5, is KAGVTQTPRYLIKTRGQQVTLSCSPISGHRSVSWYQQTPGQGLQFLFEYFSETQRNKGNFPGRFSGRQFSNSRSEMNVSTLELGDSALYLCASRVGAMEETQYFGPGTRLLVL.

The V and J genes are TRBV9 and TRBJ2-1, with TRBD2 matching over 7 bases. Trimming removed 3 bases from V and 8 bases from J; junction bases left unmatched: 14. CDR3 length: 16 residues. Germline CDR1 and CDR2: SGDLS and YYNGEE. CDR3 residues: CASSAGGAVAGDEQFF. CDR3 coding DNA: TGTGCCAGCAGCGCGGGAGGTGCCGTCGCCGGGGATGAGCAGTTCTTC.

The rearrangement joins TRBV28 to TRBJ2-7, with 8 bases identical to TRBD1. The germline CDR1 and CDR2 sequences are MDHEN and SYDVKM. There are 14 residues in the CDR3. Trimming at V came to 2 bases and at J to 4 bases, leaving 4 bases not matched to a gene. CDR3 DNA sequence: TGTGCCAGCAGTTTAAGGGGACAGGTATACGAGCAGTACTTC. It yields the protein CASSLRGQVYEQYF.

CDR3 sequence: CASSQSPGQGPDTEAFF. The CDR3 DNA reads as TGTGCCAGTAGCCAATCCCCGGGACAGGGGCCCGACACTGAAGCTTTCTTT. V is TRBV19 and J is TRBJ1-1, with 10 bases lining up with TRBD1. After removal of 6 bases from V and 3 bases from J, the junction contained 13 bases not matched to a gene. Germline V lookup: CDR1 LNHDA, CDR2 SQIVND (reference sequence). The CDR3 sequence is 17 residues long.